Given below is one TCR beta chain in context. Its matching antigen is unknown. A second PCR of roughly 7 to 11 cycles used a sample-barcoded 5' primer and a J-beta primer mix. TCRdb recomputed calls from the 5' RACE reads with MiXCR, one row per CDR3 protein. The sample holds about 640,000 distinct CDR3 sequences, approximately 50% seen once. The data derive from a study of blood T cells in healthy people across ages. General study findings and limits: Long-lived and aged donors differed, with more naive CD4+ cells and higher diversity in the long-lived. Diversity of TCR beta per million T cells declined in a roughly linear way with age. Observed TCR beta diversity showed a strong correlation with the percentage of naive T cells as measured by flow cytometry.

V lost 0 bases, J lost 2 bases, and 10 bases lay in between. This CDR3 is 14 amino acids long. The germline V gene has CDR1 DFQATT and CDR2 SNEGSKA (reference sequence). The amount of total RNA extracted per sample was at least 5.5 micrograms. V gene TRBV20-1 combines with J gene TRBJ1-2; D remains ambiguous. The source of this sequence is a man in his 60s in good health. The sample consisted of blood. The CDR3 spells CSARDRSRNYGYTF. In DNA, the CDR3 is TGCAGTGCTAGAGATCGTAGCAGAAACTATGGCTACACCTTC.